A selection of T cell receptor beta chains follows, all from one sample in a study of cytomegalovirus exposure and HLA in healthy donors. The assay was immunoSEQ multiplex PCR, and TCRdb's table has in-frame clones only and misses some. The sample records about 140,000 clones, 65% to 80% being singletons. The sequenced sample was PBMCs. The receptors derive from a male donor in good health and CMV-seronegative. The CDR3 runs from the conserved cysteine through the conserved F or W. Clone size is stated in some rows and not others, as once, few, many or a class when expanded.

V gene | clone size | CDR3 protein
TRBV5-1 | NA | CASSFDKRGGYNEQFF
TRBV7-2 | NA | CASSPTAYEQYF
TRBV6-5 | NA | CASSYRRTTNTGELFF
TRBV10-3 | NA | CAISEESRESYNEQFF
TRBV18 | NA | CASSPKGGGETQYF
TRBV6-4 | NA | CASRPRQGYAGELFF
TRBV4-2 | few | CASSRQGYGQGMTGNTIYF
TRBV7-3 | NA | CASSPTKTGELFF
TRBV7-2 | NA | CASSLGRTNTEAFF
TRBV5-1 | NA | CASSLLGGSSYEQYF
TRBV7-9 | few | CASSLSGTGANVLTF
TRBV7-3 | NA | CASSPQLAGGRDTQYF
TRBV6-5 | NA | CASSYSSGGSGETQYF